One sample yielded the 3 T cell receptor beta chains listed below, sequenced in a study of T cell changes during pregnancy in multiple sclerosis (dated by TCRdb to between 2018 and 2020). Receptor amplification or capture employed the immunoSEQ multiplex PCR assay. This immuneACCESS table, as held by TCRdb, lists in-frame sequences with V and J called but not all clones. Of the missing ones, under half trace to an unresolved V gene in checked studies; the others have no known cause. Recorded for this sample are 30,000 to 45,000 clones; approximately 85% of them occurred a single time. The ten largest clones represent 0.9% to 1.5% of the sample. Sequencing was performed on CD4+ T cells from peripheral blood mononuclear cells, taken before pregnancy. These receptors all stem from a female donor with multiple sclerosis, enrolled in a pregnancy study.

V is TRBV18 and J is TRBJ2-1, with 7 bases lining up with TRBD1. This CDR3 is built from 12 residues. The ends lost 0 bases at V and 13 bases at J; junction bases unmatched: 3. Germline CDR1 KGHSH, CDR2 LQKENI. CDR3 residues: CASSPPQGVQFF. The CDR3 nucleotides read TGTGCCAGCTCACCACCGCAGGGGGTCCAGTTCTTC.

The CDR3 DNA is TGTGCCAGCAGTTCCACAGGGACGAACACCGGGGAGCTGTTTTTT. It specifies CASSSTGTNTGELFF. This chain links TRBV6-5 with TRBJ2-2, with a tentative D call TRBD1 (6 bases). The V gene's germline CDR1 is MNHEY and CDR2 SVGAGI. This CDR3 region has 15 residues. The V end lost 4 bases, the J end lost 0 bases, and 9 bases lay between the germline ends.

The table lists this clone with a few counts. The rearrangement joins TRBV30 to TRBJ1-1; D ambiguous. Between the trimmed V and J ends, which lost 2 bases and 1 base, there was a span of 5 bases. This CDR3 is built from 12 residues. Germline V gene data show CDR1 as GTSNPN and CDR2 as SVGIG (reference sequence). The CDR3 DNA sequence: TGTGCCTGGAGTCCCCAGAACACTGAAGCTTTCTTT. It encodes CAWSPQNTEAFF.